The 28 T cell receptor beta chains below were found in one sample sequenced in a study of Graves' ophthalmopathy and Graves' hyperthyroidism. As the template, RNA transcripts were used to amplify TCR beta CDR3 regions. First-round RT-PCR employed HTBI primers, with a second-round multiplex PCR after it. TCRdb processed the multiplex PCR reads anew with MiXCR; each CDR3 protein has one entry. The sample contains roughly 39,000 distinct CDR3 sequences, approximately 55% of which appear only once. Material: peripheral blood. All receptors come from an adult woman with stable Graves' hyperthyroidism.

This clonotype was counted ten times or more. The chain has TRBV7-9 and TRBJ1-2, with TRBD1 matching over 7 bases. The CDR3 has 14 residues. The junction had 10 bases not matched to a gene; V was cut back by 1 base and J by 11 bases. Germline CDR1 is SEHNR and CDR2 is FQNEAQ (reference sequence). CDR3 sequence: CASSLDRGLIRYTF. As DNA, the CDR3 is TGTGCCAGCAGCTTAGACAGGGGCCTAATCCGGTACACCTTC.

This clonotype was observed at least ten times. This chain joins TRBV6-6 and TRBJ1-1; 10 nucleotides agree with TRBD1. Germline values: CDR1 MNHNY, CDR2 SVGAGI (reference sequence). V trimming: 5 bases; J trimming: 0 bases; junction bases outside the gene matches: 0. The CDR3 is made up of 14 amino acids. CDR3: CASSDRGLNTEAFF. The DNA of the CDR3 is TGTGCCAGCAGTGACAGGGGGCTGAACACTGAAGCTTTCTTT.

This clonotype was counted ten times or more. V is TRBV12-3 or TRBV12-4 and J is TRBJ1-5; D not certain. The CDR3 contains 16 residues. The V gene lost 6 bases and the J gene lost 7 bases, with 22 bases spanning the gap. The CDR3, as DNA: TGTGCCAGCAGGCCATACCCGGCAGGTTTTGACCAGCCCCAGCATTTT. Translation gives CASRPYPAGFDQPQHF.

The chain links TRBV20-1 to TRBJ2-7, with a tentative D call TRBD2 (5 bases). Germline V CDR1 and CDR2: DFQATT, SNEGSKA (reference sequence). The CDR3 totals 13 residues. V lost 3 bases to trimming and J lost 0 bases, with 9 bases between them. CDR3 sequence reads: CSASGISSYEQYF. CDR3 nucleotides: TGCAGTGCTAGCGGGATAAGCTCCTACGAGCAGTACTTC.

The chain recombines TRBV11-2 with TRBJ1-4, with D hard to call. The CDR3 contains 16 residues. The germline V gene encodes CDR1 SGHAT and CDR2 FQNNGV. V shed 1 base and J shed 10 bases, with 19 bases lying between them. In DNA form, the CDR3 reads TGTGCCAGCAGCTTAGTCCTCTCCTGGGGAGCTGGAAAACTGTTTTTT. Its translation: CASSLVLSWGAGKLFF. The whole variable domain, remainder taken from reference TRBV11-2 and TRBJ1-4, is EAGVAQSPRYKIIEKRQSVAFWCNPISGHATLYWYQQILGQGPKLLIQFQNNGVVDDSQLPKDRFSAERLKGVDSTLKIQPAKLEDSAVYLCASSLVLSWGAGKLFFGSGTQLSVL.

The chain recombines TRBV2 with TRBJ2-7; 11 bases match TRBD1. The CDR3 runs to 13 residues. Germline lookup yields CDR1 SNHLY and CDR2 FYNNEI. With V trimmed by 8 bases and J by 5 bases, 5 bases remained unmatched. The CDR3 spells CASSGQGGDEQYF. CDR3 DNA: TGTGCCAGCTCGGGACAGGGGGGCGACGAGCAGTACTTC.

In regard to this clonotype: It may be a read error: a sequence one base away is much more abundant. V is TRBV20-1 and J is TRBJ2-3; D might be TRBD2 (5 bases). Trimming pared 5 bases from V and 2 bases from J, leaving 17 bases between. This CDR3 is 15 amino acids long. Germline CDR1 DFQATT, CDR2 SNEGSKA (reference sequence). The CDR3 DNA sequence: TGCAGTGCTCCTGCGACTAACCCCACCACAGATACGCAGTATTTT. Its protein is CSAPATNPTTDTQYF.

This clonotype was detected many times. This chain connects TRBV9 to TRBJ2-7, with D possibly being TRBD2 (6 bases). The CDR3 extends over 13 amino acids. Between the trimmed V and J ends, which lost 3 bases and 4 bases, there was a span of 11 bases. The germline CDR1 and CDR2 sequences are SGDLS and YYNGEE. This CDR3 is CASSETGVYEQYF. The CDR3 coding sequence is TGTGCCAGCAGCGAAACGGGAGTATACGAGCAGTACTTC.

This chain joins TRBV29-1 and TRBJ2-5; possibly TRBD2 for D (6 bases). V lost 5 bases to trimming and J lost 9 bases, with 25 bases between them. The CDR3 extends over 15 amino acids. Germline V CDR1 and CDR2: SQVTM, ANQGSEA. In DNA form, the CDR3 reads TGCAGCGTTCGGTTAAGGGAGGATTGGGGGAAGGCCCAGTACTTC. As protein: CSVRLREDWGKAQYF.

The chain uses TRBV29-1 and TRBJ1-2; 7 nucleotides match TRBD1. The CDR3 extends over 13 amino acids. Germline assignment: CDR1 SQVTM and CDR2 ANQGSEA. Trimming removed 4 bases from V and 2 bases from J; junction bases left unmatched: 4. In nucleotides, the CDR3 is TGCAGCGTTGGGACAGGCAAAAACTATGGCTACACCTTC. It is translated as CSVGTGKNYGYTF. Full variable domain (remainder filled in from reference TRBV29-1 and TRBJ1-2): SAVISQKPSRDICQRGTSLTIQCQVDSQVTMMFWYRQQPGQSLTLIATANQGSEATYESGFVIDKFPISRPNLTFSTLTVSNMSPEDSSIYLCSVGTGKNYGYTFGSGTRLTVV.

This clonotype showed up many times. J is TRBJ1-2 and V is TRBV20-1; D is undetermined. Germline V gene sequence: CDR1 DFQATT, CDR2 SNEGSKA (reference sequence). Between the trimmed V and J ends, which lost 1 base and 7 bases, there was a span of 25 bases. The CDR3 spans 17 residues. CDR3 DNA sequence: TGCAGTGCTAGAGCTTTATCCCGGCGGCCGGTCAGTGGTGGCTACACCTTC. This encodes CSARALSRRPVSGGYTF.

This clonotype was counted ten times or more. The chain links TRBV11-2 to TRBJ2-3; a weak D match, TRBD1 (6 bases). The germline CDR1 and CDR2 sequences are SGHAT and FQNNGV. This CDR3 has 14 amino acids. V was trimmed by 6 bases and J by 6 bases, leaving 16 bases between them. The CDR3 coding sequence is TGTGCCAGCAGTCCGAGGGGGTATGACGATACGCAGTATTTT. As protein: CASSPRGYDDTQYF. The variable domain in full, completed from reference TRBV11-2 and TRBJ2-3, reads EAGVAQSPRYKIIEKRQSVAFWCNPISGHATLYWYQQILGQGPKLLIQFQNNGVVDDSQLPKDRFSAERLKGVDSTLKIQPAKLEDSAVYLCASSPRGYDDTQYFGPGTRLTVL.

Concerning this clonotype: Germline is not matched at one junction end, which may reflect a read error. The V call is TRBV5-1, the J call TRBJ1-1; D unclear. CDR1 and CDR2 from the germline V gene are SGHRS and YFSETQ. This CDR3 comprises 14 residues. CDR3 amino acids: CAGSPGGGNTEAFF. DNA of the CDR3: TGCGCCGGCAGTCCAGGAGGCGGGAACACTGAAGCTTTCTTT.

This clonotype has at least ten counts. The rearrangement links TRBV6-2 or TRBV6-3 to TRBJ2-7, with D tentatively TRBD1 or TRBD2 (5 bases each). The germline CDR1 and CDR2 sequences are MNHEY and SVGEGT. The length of the CDR3 is 14 residues. V lost 7 bases and J lost 3, with 16 bases in between. The CDR3 bases are TGTGCCAGCACTTCCGTCGGGACCGACTACGAGCAGTACTTC. Its protein is CASTSVGTDYEQYF.

The chain is built from TRBV4-1 and TRBJ2-7; 10 nucleotides match TRBD1. Germline assignment: CDR1 MGHRA and CDR2 YSYEKL. Trimming at V came to 0 bases and at J to 5 bases, leaving 7 bases not matched to a gene. CDR3 length equals 16 residues. CDR3 coding DNA: TGCGCCAGCAGCCAAGATTTGGGGACAGGGGACCACGAGCAGTACTTC. Protein product: CASSQDLGTGDHEQYF.

There are many counts of this clonotype. This sequence joins TRBV12-5 and TRBJ1-2; D uncertain. The length of the CDR3 is 12 residues. V was clipped by 1 base and J by 6 bases, with 6 bases between them. Per the germline V gene, CDR1 is LGHNT and CDR2 is FRNRAP. The CDR3 reads CASGLGMNGYTF. The CDR3 DNA is TGTGCTAGTGGTTTGGGGATGAATGGCTACACCTTC.

This clonotype was recorded at least ten times. V gene TRBV7-8 combines with J gene TRBJ2-7, with 7 bases lining up with TRBD2. This CDR3 comprises 16 residues. J lost 2 bases, V lost 4 bases, and 11 bases had no gene match. The germline CDR1 and CDR2 sequences are SGHVS and FQNEAQ. This CDR3 reads CASSWSHAGVTYEQYF. The CDR3 DNA reads as TGTGCCAGCAGCTGGAGCCACGCGGGAGTCACCTACGAGCAGTACTTC.

This clonotype was recorded at least ten times. The V and J genes are TRBV2 and TRBJ1-1, with D hard to call. The CDR3 extends over 12 amino acids. Per germline, CDR1 SNHLY and CDR2 FYNNEI. V was trimmed by 0 bases and J by 4 bases, leaving 3 bases between them. The CDR3 DNA sequence: TGTGCCAGCAGTGAAGCGCTCACTGAAGCTTTCTTT. Its protein is CASSEALTEAFF.

For this clonotype: The conserved phenylalanine or tryptophan normally closing the CDR3 is absent here, so this likely arose from a read error. The chain carries TRBV20-1 and TRBJ2-7; D unclear. Germline loops: CDR1 DFQATT, CDR2 SNEGSKA (reference sequence). Trimming cost V 3 bases and J 3 bases, with 9 bases left between them. The CDR3 sequence is 12 residues long. DNA for the CDR3: TGCAGTGCTAGCCCCGCACTCTACGAGCAGTACCTC. Protein: CSASPALYEQYL.

This clonotype was seen many times. The J gene is TRBJ1-6, the V gene TRBV19; no clear D gene. The germline V gene encodes CDR1 LNHDA and CDR2 SQIVND (reference sequence). The CDR3 loop spans 17 amino acids. Trimming stripped 5 bases from V and 0 bases from J, with 14 bases between. The CDR3 reads CASSPGTLSSYNSPLHF. CDR3 nucleotide sequence: TGTGCCAGTAGTCCGGGAACTCTGAGCTCCTATAATTCACCCCTCCACTTT.

The chain is built from TRBV7-2 and TRBJ2-7; a weak D match, TRBD1 (7 bases). Germline loops: CDR1 SGHTA, CDR2 FQGNSA. Deletions cut 6 bases from V and 3 bases from J, with 12 bases between. The CDR3 has 13 amino acids. In DNA form, the CDR3 reads TGTGCCAGCAGAGGAGGGGGCGGCTACGAGCAGTACTTC. Translation gives CASRGGGGYEQYF.

Concerning this clonotype: At one end, the junction sequence differs from germline, possibly due to a read error. This chain's CDR3 is CSVAATGQLFF. Here the CDR3 DNA reads TGCAGCGTTGCAGCAACCGGGCAGCTGTTTTTT. The rearrangement joins TRBV29-1 to TRBJ2-2; no firm D call. CDR3 size: 11 residues. The germline V gene has CDR1 SQVTM and CDR2 ANQGSEA.

Regarding this clonotype: At one end, the junction sequence differs from germline, possibly due to a read error. This chain connects TRBV5-1 to TRBJ1-3; no definite D call. Germline-derived CDR1 and CDR2 are SGHRS and YFSETQ. There are 12 residues in the CDR3. In nucleotides, the CDR3 is TGCACCAGCAGCTTGGAGGGAAACACCATATATTTT. It specifies CTSSLEGNTIYF.

The CDR3 loop reads CASSLRASGFTGELFF. The CDR3 nucleotides are TGCGCCAGCAGCTTGAGGGCTAGCGGGTTCACCGGGGAGCTGTTTTTT. The V call is TRBV5-1, the J call TRBJ2-2; 8 positions match TRBD2. The CDR3 length is 16 residues. V shed 1 base and J 4 bases; nucleotides not matched to a gene: 6. Germline V lookup: CDR1 SGHRS, CDR2 YFSETQ.

This clonotype was seen a single time. V gene TRBV29-1 combines with J gene TRBJ1-2; 8 bases map to TRBD1. J was trimmed by 4 bases and V by 6 bases; bases with no gene match: 7. Per the germline V gene, CDR1 is SQVTM and CDR2 is ANQGSEA. This CDR3 is 13 amino acids long. Written as DNA, the CDR3 is TGCAGCGTCGTGACAGGGGAGGGCTATGGCTACACCTTC. Translation gives CSVVTGEGYGYTF.

This clonotype is categorized as medium-sized. The CDR3 nucleotides read TGTGCCAGTAGTCCGCTTGGACAGGGGGCAGGAGAGACCCAGTACTTC. Its protein product is CASSPLGQGAGETQYF. The rearrangement uses TRBV19 and TRBJ2-5; 11 bases match TRBD1. This CDR3 spans 16 amino acids. Germline V gives CDR1 LNHDA, CDR2 SQIVND (reference sequence). V dropped 5 bases and J dropped 4; count of bases not matched to a gene: 9.

The V and J genes are TRBV2 and TRBJ2-5, with 9 positions matching TRBD2. Per the germline V gene, CDR1 is SNHLY and CDR2 is FYNNEI. J was trimmed by 5 bases and V by 8 bases; bases with no gene match: 6. The CDR3 consists of 13 residues. CDR3 loop: CASVQSGGETQYF. Written as DNA, the CDR3 is TGTGCCAGCGTTCAAAGCGGGGGGGAGACCCAGTACTTC. Complete variable domain (other parts from reference TRBV2 and TRBJ2-5): EPEVTQTPSHQVTQMGQEVILRCVPISNHLYFYWYRQILGQKVEFLVSFYNNEISEKSEIFDDQFSVERPDGSNFTLKIRSTKLEDSAMYFCASVQSGGETQYFGPGTRLLVL.

With regard to this clonotype: One end of the junction fails to match germline, which may point to a read error. The rearrangement joins TRBV7-9 to TRBJ2-7; 7 bases agree with TRBD1. Germline V gene lookup returns CDR1 SEHNR and CDR2 FQNEAQ (reference sequence). The CDR3 has 13 amino acids. In nucleotides, the CDR3 is TGCGCCAGCAGGGTGACAGGGTGGTACGAGCAGTACTTC. It codes for CASRVTGWYEQYF.